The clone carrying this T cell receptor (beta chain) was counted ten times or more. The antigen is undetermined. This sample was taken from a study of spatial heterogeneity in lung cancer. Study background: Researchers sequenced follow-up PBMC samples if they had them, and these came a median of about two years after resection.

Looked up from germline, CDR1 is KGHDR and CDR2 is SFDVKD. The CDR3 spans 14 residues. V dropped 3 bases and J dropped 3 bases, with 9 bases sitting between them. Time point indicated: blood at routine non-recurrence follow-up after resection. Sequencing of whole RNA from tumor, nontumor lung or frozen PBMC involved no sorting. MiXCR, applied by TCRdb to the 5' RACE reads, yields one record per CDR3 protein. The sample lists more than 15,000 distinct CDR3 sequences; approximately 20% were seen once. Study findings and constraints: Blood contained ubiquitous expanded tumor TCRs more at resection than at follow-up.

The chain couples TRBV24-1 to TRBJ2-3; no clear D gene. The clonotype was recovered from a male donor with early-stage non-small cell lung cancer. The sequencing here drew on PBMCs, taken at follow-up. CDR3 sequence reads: CATSDPAATDTQYF. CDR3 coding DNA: TGTGCCACCAGTGATCCTGCGGCGACAGATACGCAGTATTTT.